This T cell receptor beta chain was found in a study of CD8+ T cells in alopecia areata. Treatment specified: oral pan-JAK inhibitor, 5-10 mg twice daily. Following extraction, RNA underwent reverse transcription to cDNA, which served as the sequencing template. Produced via immunoSEQ multiplex PCR; TCRdb's table is partial and in-frame only. This sample has about 100,000 clones, with 40% to 50% found just once. CDR1 and CDR2 from the germline V gene are MGHRA and YSYEKL. This CDR3 contains 14 residues. V lost 1 base, J lost 1 base, and 8 bases lay in between. This specimen consisted of CD8+ T cells sorted from blood, obtained at week 24, from a patient treated with tofacitinib. This chain uses TRBV4-1 with TRBJ2-7; D remains unclear. This sequence was found in a human donor with alopecia areata. The DNA of the CDR3 is TGCGCCAGCAGCCAAGGTGGCTCTTCCTACGAGCAGTACTTC. This codes for CASSQGGSSYEQYF.